Listed below are T cell receptor beta chains from one sample, sequenced in a study of cytomegalovirus exposure and HLA in healthy donors. The assay was immunoSEQ multiplex PCR, and TCRdb's table has in-frame clones only and misses some. The data show 120,000 to 150,000 clones, with roughly three quarters seen just once and 1.5% to 2% held by the top ten. The specimen was PBMCs. Receptors originate from a young woman in good health and CMV-seronegative. Both conserved end residues are part of each CDR3. D genes are given only for firm matches. Not every row has a clone size; where given, it reads once, few, many or a size class.

v_call: TRBV5-1
j_call: TRBJ2-5
clone_size: NA
d_call: NA
cdr3_nt: TGCGCCAGCAGCTTGGCCAGGAGGGGGACCCAGTACTTC
cdr3_aa: CASSLARRGTQYF

v_call: TRBV18
j_call: TRBJ1-4
clone_size: once
d_call: TRBD1
cdr3_nt: TGTGCCAGCTCACCGCTACAGGGGGCTGAAGAAAAACTGTTTTTT
cdr3_aa: CASSPLQGAEEKLFF

v_call: TRBV19
j_call: TRBJ1-1
clone_size: few
d_call: NA
cdr3_nt: TGTGCCAGTAGGCAAGAGTTGAACACTGAAGCTTTCTTT
cdr3_aa: CASRQELNTEAFF

v_call: TRBV5-1
j_call: TRBJ2-5
clone_size: NA
d_call: TRBD1
cdr3_nt: TGCGCCAGCAGCTTGGGGGACAGGGACCAAGAGACCCAGTACTTC
cdr3_aa: CASSLGDRDQETQYF

v_call: TRBV23-1
j_call: TRBJ2-7
clone_size: NA
d_call: TRBD1
cdr3_nt: TGCGCCAGCAGTCATCGGGACAGGGACGAGCAGTACTTC
cdr3_aa: CASSHRDRDEQYF

v_call: TRBV5-8
j_call: TRBJ2-5
clone_size: few
d_call: NA
cdr3_nt: TGTGCCAGCAGCTTGGGGCCAAGGGGCCAAGAGACCCAGTACTTC
cdr3_aa: CASSLGPRGQETQYF

v_call: TRBV4-1
j_call: TRBJ1-1
clone_size: once
d_call: NA
cdr3_nt: TGCGCCAGCAGCCGCCACGTCGGGGGGGCCGGCTCGGACACTGAAGCTTTCTTT
cdr3_aa: CASSRHVGGAGSDTEAFF

v_call: TRBV5-5
j_call: TRBJ1-1
clone_size: NA
d_call: NA
cdr3_nt: TGTGCCAGCAGCCGGGGGGCAGGGATCGGCACTGAAGCTTTCTTT
cdr3_aa: CASSRGAGIGTEAFF

v_call: TRBV5-1
j_call: TRBJ2-7
clone_size: NA
d_call: TRBD1
cdr3_nt: TGCGCCAGCAGCCTGGGGACAGGGGCACGCGAGCAGTACTTC
cdr3_aa: CASSLGTGAREQYF

v_call: TRBV29-1
j_call: TRBJ1-1
clone_size: few
d_call: TRBD1
cdr3_nt: TGCAGCGTTGAAGATTCAGGGACAGGGGGGGACACTGAAGCTTTCTTT
cdr3_aa: CSVEDSGTGGDTEAFF

v_call: TRBV6-5
j_call: TRBJ2-5
clone_size: NA
d_call: TRBD1
cdr3_nt: TGTGCCAGCAGGGGACAGGGTAGGGGAGAGACCCAGTACTTC
cdr3_aa: CASRGQGRGETQYF

v_call: TRBV28
j_call: TRBJ2-2
clone_size: once
d_call: TRBD1
cdr3_nt: TGTGCCAGCAGTTCTAAGAAAGGGACAGCTTCTACCGGGGAGCTGTTTTTT
cdr3_aa: CASSSKKGTASTGELFF

v_call: TRBV6-6
j_call: TRBJ2-1
clone_size: NA
d_call: TRBD2
cdr3_nt: TGTGCCAGTAACAGCGTGGGGGGGGGTTACAATGAGCAGTTCTTC
cdr3_aa: CASNSVGGGYNEQFF

v_call: TRBV6-5
j_call: TRBJ2-5
clone_size: NA
d_call: TRBD1
cdr3_nt: TGTGCCAGCAGTTCGGGGACAGGGTACTACTTC
cdr3_aa: CASSSGTGYYF

v_call: TRBV5-4
j_call: TRBJ2-1
clone_size: NA
d_call: NA
cdr3_nt: TGTGCCAGCAGCTTGGCTAGGGGTAATGAGCAGTTCTTC
cdr3_aa: CASSLARGNEQFF

v_call: TRBV6-5
j_call: TRBJ2-3
clone_size: NA
d_call: NA
cdr3_nt: TGTGCCAGCAGTTACTCTAGCGGCCCTACTTCAGATACGCAGTATTTT
cdr3_aa: CASSYSSGPTSDTQYF

v_call: TRBV5-1
j_call: TRBJ2-3
clone_size: NA
d_call: NA
cdr3_nt: TGCGCCAGCAGCTTGTTGCCAGGAACAGATACGCAGTATTTT
cdr3_aa: CASSLLPGTDTQYF

v_call: TRBV5-4
j_call: TRBJ2-7
clone_size: NA
d_call: TRBD2
cdr3_nt: TGTGCCAGCAGCTTGGTCAAATCGACCGGGACTAGCCTCTACGAGCAGTACTTC
cdr3_aa: CASSLVKSTGTSLYEQYF

v_call: TRBV5-8
j_call: TRBJ2-7
clone_size: NA
d_call: NA
cdr3_nt: TGTGCCAGCAGCGGGCCCCTGACGGGAGTGGCCTACGAGCAGTACTTC
cdr3_aa: CASSGPLTGVAYEQYF

v_call: TRBV9
j_call: TRBJ2-1
clone_size: NA
d_call: TRBD1
cdr3_nt: TGTGCCAGCAGCGCCTCGGGACAGGGCGGGAATGAGCAGTTCTTC
cdr3_aa: CASSASGQGGNEQFF

v_call: TRBV30
j_call: TRBJ1-6
clone_size: NA
d_call: TRBD1
cdr3_nt: TGTGCCTGGAGTATTACGGGACAGGGGTATTCACCCCTCCACTTT
cdr3_aa: CAWSITGQGYSPLHF

v_call: TRBV5-4
j_call: TRBJ2-3
clone_size: NA
d_call: NA
cdr3_nt: TGTGCCAGCAGTTATAGAGACTCTGGCACAGATACGCAGTATTTT
cdr3_aa: CASSYRDSGTDTQYF

v_call: TRBV19
j_call: TRBJ1-5
clone_size: once
d_call: TRBD1
cdr3_nt: TGTGCCAGTACCACGACAGGGAGCGGTCAGCCCCAGCATTTT
cdr3_aa: CASTTTGSGQPQHF

v_call: TRBV6-5
j_call: TRBJ1-5
clone_size: NA
d_call: NA
cdr3_nt: TGTGCCAGCAGACAGGGCAATCAGCCCCAGCATTTT
cdr3_aa: CASRQGNQPQHF

v_call: TRBV10-3
j_call: TRBJ1-2
clone_size: NA
d_call: NA
cdr3_nt: TGTGCCTATCCCGAGGACAGCTACACCTTC
cdr3_aa: CAYPEDSYTF

v_call: TRBV6-5
j_call: TRBJ1-1
clone_size: NA
d_call: NA
cdr3_nt: TGTGCCAGCAGAACAGGGCTTAACACTGAAGCTTTCTTT
cdr3_aa: CASRTGLNTEAFF

v_call: TRBV4-2
j_call: TRBJ1-2
clone_size: once
d_call: NA
cdr3_nt: TGTGCCAGCAGCCAAGACAGGGAGGGAGGCTACACCTTC
cdr3_aa: CASSQDREGGYTF